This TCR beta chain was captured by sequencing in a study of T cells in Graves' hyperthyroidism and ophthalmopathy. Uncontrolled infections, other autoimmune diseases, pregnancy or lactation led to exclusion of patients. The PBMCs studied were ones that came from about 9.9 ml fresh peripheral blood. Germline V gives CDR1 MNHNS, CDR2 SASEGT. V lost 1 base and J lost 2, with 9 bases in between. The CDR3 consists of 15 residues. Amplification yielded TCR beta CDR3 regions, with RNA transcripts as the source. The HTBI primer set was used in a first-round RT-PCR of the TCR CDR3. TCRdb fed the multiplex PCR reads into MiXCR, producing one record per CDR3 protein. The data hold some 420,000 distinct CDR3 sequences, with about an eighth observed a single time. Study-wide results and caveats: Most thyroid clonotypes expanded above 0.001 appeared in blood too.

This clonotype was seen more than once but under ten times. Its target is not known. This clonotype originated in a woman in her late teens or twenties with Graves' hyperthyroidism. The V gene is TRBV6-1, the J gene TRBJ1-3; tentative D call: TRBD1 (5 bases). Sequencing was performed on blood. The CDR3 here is CASSEVGRAGNTIYF. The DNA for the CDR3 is TGTGCCAGCAGTGAAGTGGGGCGAGCTGGAAACACCATATATTTT.